This T cell receptor (beta chain) is drawn from a study of blood T cell repertoires in COVID-19 (dated by TCRdb to about 2020). About the study as a whole: Samples from collaborators originated in the United States, Italy and Spain and spanned both the acute and convalescent phases of COVID-19. The material from the prospective study consisted of cDNA or gDNA derived from T cells, B-cell-depleted T cells, or PBMCs. Deeply sampled blood TCRbeta repertoires from subjects exposed to, actively infected with, or recovered from COVID-19 were included in the dataset. The repertoires were made available in a free public database intended to serve as a resource for research on the immune response to SARS-CoV-2. Samples came from the ongoing ImmuneRACE study (first 160 participants) plus 1,254 subjects from 6 global collaborators. Nearly every sample came with metadata listing a de-identified subject ID, COVID-19 status, age in years and sex. Where available, HLA class I and class II types were taken from metadata supplied by the sample provider and were not determined by assay-based typing. What the study reported, not specific to this receptor: Clinical and demographic metadata were provided uncurated, with the amount varying by source and participant.

With regard to this clone: Its antigen is currently not known. It has no much larger one-base neighbor in the sample; base qualities were not kept.

Each collaborating institution followed its own protocols to collect whole blood in K2EDTA tubes. For TCRbeta analysis, collaborator samples were shipped as frozen whole blood, as isolated PBMCs, or as DNA extracted from either sample type. CDR1 MNHEY and CDR2 SVGAGI were looked up in the germline V gene. V and J are trimmed by 2 bases and 4 bases, and the gene matches miss 3 bases of the junction. The CDR3 holds 15 amino acids from the cysteine to the phenylalanine. Only the CDR3 region is kept as DNA, spanning 45 bases read in frame from base 1. The immunoSEQ Assay, a bias-controlled multiplex PCR, was used to amplify TCRbeta CDR3 regions from genomic DNA. For the original study's pipeline: Nucleated cell counts per sample were estimated from amplification of reference gene primers within the assay. Sequence reads were collapsed and filtered to measure the absolute abundance of every unique TCRbeta CDR3 rearrangement. Productive Simpson clonality was computed per sample as the square root of Simpson's diversity index over productive rearrangements. Imported from immuneACCESS, the table was reduced by TCRdb to in-frame sequences with V and J called. These copies leave out some clones; in studies compared against another copy, an unresolved V gene accounts for under half, and the cause of the remainder is not known. That table furnishes V, J and clone size, whereas the DNA furnished D and trimming. Present in this sample are approximately 170,000 clones, about 88% of which were seen just once. The ten largest clones take up around 19% of the sample.

This chain is built from TRBV6-5 and TRBJ1-5; 9 of the junction bases match TRBD1. This receptor was obtained from a woman of 80 years or more with acute or convalescent COVID-19. The specimen was peripheral blood. The CDR3 region has the sequence CASSYAQGANQPQHF. The DNA reads as follows: TGTGCCAGCAGTTACGCACAGGGGGCGAATCAGCCCCAGCATTTT.